A single sample gave rise to the 10 T cell receptor beta chains below, sequenced in a study of blood T cell repertoires in COVID-19. Libraries were prepared by immunoSEQ multiplex PCR; TCRdb keeps only in-frame clonotypes and omits some of them. The sample shows about 180,000 clones, 75% to 90% of them seen only once. The sequenced sample consisted of peripheral blood. These receptor sequences come from a woman aged 40 to 49 with COVID-19, enrolled during active disease.

This chain joins TRBV18 and TRBJ1-4, with unresolved D. With 8 bases removed from V and 5 bases from J, the gap between germline ends came to 18 bases. The CDR3 is 15 amino acids. CDR1 and CDR2 (germline): KGHSH, LQKENI. Here the CDR3 reads CASPIPGGLNEKLFF. The CDR3 DNA reads TGTGCCAGCCCCATCCCGGGAGGGCTGAATGAAAAACTGTTTTTT.

The rearrangement joins TRBV19 to TRBJ1-6; 8 bases agree with TRBD1. Germline V gene sequence: CDR1 LNHDA, CDR2 SQIVND (reference sequence). The CDR3 is 14 amino acids. Trimming removed 6 bases from V and 8 bases from J; junction bases left unmatched: 6. The CDR3 bases are TGTGCCAGTAGGGCCGGGGACAGGCATTCACCCCTCCACTTT. It yields the protein CASRAGDRHSPLHF.

On this clone: Germline and junction disagree at one end, which may indicate a read error. The V and J genes are TRBV7-7 and TRBJ2-5; D is ambiguous. Germline CDR1 reads SSHAT; CDR2 reads FNYEAQ (reference sequence). This CDR3 region has 16 residues. The CDR3 sequence is CASSLGAARAKETQYF. The CDR3 DNA sequence: TGTGCTAGCAGCTTAGGAGCAGCGAGAGCAAAGGAGACCCAGTACTTC. Drawing the rest from reference TRBV7-7 and TRBJ2-5, the complete variable domain is GAGVSQSPRYKVTKRGQDVTLRCDPISSHATLYWYQQALGQGPEFLTYFNYEAQPDKSGLPSDRFSAERPEGSISTLTIQRTEQRDSAMYRCASSLGAARAKETQYFGPGTRLLVL.

V is TRBV9 and J is TRBJ1-5, with TRBD1 matching over 8 bases. The CDR3 runs to 15 residues. V gave up 2 bases and J gave up 5 bases; unmatched junction bases: 6. Germline V lookup: CDR1 SGDLS, CDR2 YYNGEE. CDR3 residues: CASSVSTGGDQPQHF. The DNA of the CDR3 is TGTGCCAGCAGCGTGAGTACAGGGGGTGATCAGCCCCAGCATTTT.

V is TRBV5-6 and J is TRBJ1-2; possibly TRBD1 for D (5 bases). Trimming cost V 5 bases and J 3 bases, with 11 bases left between them. The CDR3 covers 13 residues. Germline assignment: CDR1 SGHDT and CDR2 YYEEEE. CDR3 nucleotide sequence: TGTGCCAGCAGACCAGGGATTGACTATGGCTACACCTTC. Its translation: CASRPGIDYGYTF.

CDR3 nucleotide sequence: TGTGCCAGCAGCTACAGGGAACCCAATGAAAAACTGTTTTTT. This sequence encodes CASSYREPNEKLFF. This chain links TRBV7-9 with TRBJ1-4, with D possibly TRBD1 on 6 matching bases. This CDR3 is 14 amino acids long. V was clipped by 4 bases and J by 5 bases, with 11 bases between them. Germline assignment: CDR1 SEHNR and CDR2 FQNEAQ (reference sequence). Filled out from reference TRBV7-9 and TRBJ1-4, the complete variable domain reads DTGVSQNPRHKITKRGQNVTFRCDPISEHNRLYWYRQTLGQGPEFLTYFQNEAQLEKSRLLSDRFSAERPKGSFSTLEIQRTEQGDSAMYLCASSYREPNEKLFFGSGTQLSVL.

The V and J genes are TRBV5-1 and TRBJ2-1, with TRBD2 identical over 8 bases. V shed 2 bases and J 7 bases; nucleotides not matched to a gene: 8. Germline assignment: CDR1 SGHRS and CDR2 YFSETQ. The CDR3 length is 15 residues. Written as DNA, the CDR3 is TGCGCCAGCAGCTTCTCGCTAGCGGGTACAAATGAGCAGTTCTTC. It specifies CASSFSLAGTNEQFF.

V is TRBV10-3 and J is TRBJ1-2; D perhaps matches TRBD1 (5 bases). The CDR3 runs to 11 residues. V was trimmed by 8 bases and J by 6 bases, leaving 10 bases between them. The germline CDR1 and CDR2 sequences are ENHRY and SYGVKD. CDR3 in amino acids: CAISGVDGYTF. DNA of the CDR3: TGTGCCATCTCGGGGGTGGATGGCTACACCTTC.

This sequence joins TRBV19 and TRBJ2-7, with 11 bases identical to TRBD2. Germline V gives CDR1 LNHDA, CDR2 SQIVND (reference sequence). The junction had 8 bases not matched to a gene; V was cut back by 6 bases and J by 7 bases. This CDR3 region has 14 residues. CDR3 amino acids: CASRTLLAGAEQYF. CDR3 in DNA: TGTGCCAGTAGGACTCTACTAGCGGGGGCGGAGCAGTACTTC.

The chain employs TRBV9 and TRBJ1-5; D is ambiguous. Trimming left V 4 bases short and J 7 bases short, with 15 bases between. In germline, CDR1 is SGDLS, CDR2 YYNGEE. The CDR3 consists of 14 residues. This CDR3 reads CASSRMEGGQPQHF. The CDR3 coding sequence is TGTGCCAGCAGCAGAATGGAGGGTGGGCAGCCCCAGCATTTT.